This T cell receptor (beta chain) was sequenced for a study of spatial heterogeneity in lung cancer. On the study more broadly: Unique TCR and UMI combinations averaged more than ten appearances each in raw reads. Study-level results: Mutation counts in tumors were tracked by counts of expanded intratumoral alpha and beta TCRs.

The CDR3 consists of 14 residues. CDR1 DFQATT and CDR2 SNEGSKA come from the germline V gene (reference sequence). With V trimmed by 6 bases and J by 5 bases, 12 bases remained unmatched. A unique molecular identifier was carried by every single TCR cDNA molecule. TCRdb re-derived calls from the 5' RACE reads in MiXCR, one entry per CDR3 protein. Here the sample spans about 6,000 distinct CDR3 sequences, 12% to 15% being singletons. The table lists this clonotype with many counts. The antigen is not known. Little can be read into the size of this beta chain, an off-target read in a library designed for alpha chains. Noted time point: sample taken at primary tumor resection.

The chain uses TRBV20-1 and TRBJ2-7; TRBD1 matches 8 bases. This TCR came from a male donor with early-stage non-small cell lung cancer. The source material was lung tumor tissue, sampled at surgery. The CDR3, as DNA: TGCAGTGCCCCTCGGACAGGGACCTGGCACGAGCAGTACTTC. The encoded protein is CSAPRTGTWHEQYF.